These T cell receptor beta chains were read from a single sample in a study of CD8+CD57+ T cells in acquired aplastic anemia. TCRdb re-called the reads with MiXCR, one entry per CDR3 protein. Of 150,000 to 200,000 distinct CDR3 sequences listed, 55% to 80% were seen once; the top ten hold 45%. The material sequenced was sorted CD4+, CD8+, or CD8+CD57+ T cells (not recorded which) from PBMCs. These receptors were obtained from a human donor in good health. Both conserved end residues are part of each CDR3. The order of the fields is clone size, J gene, D gene, V gene, CDR3 DNA, CDR3 protein. The D gene is left open where the match is weak. Clone size is given for some rows only: seen once, a few or many times, or a class if the clone is expanded.

many,TRBJ2-3,TRBD2,TRBV9,TGTGCCAGCAGCGTAGAGGCTAGCGGTCTGAGCACAGATACGCAGTATTTT,CASSVEASGLSTDTQYF
.,TRBJ2-5,.,TRBV5-1,TGCGCCAGCAGGGGGACACCACAAGAGACCCAGTACTTC,CASRGTPQETQYF
.,TRBJ1-6,.,TRBV7-2,TGTGCCAGCAGCTTTTTGGAGGGCAGGGGCTCACCCCTCCACTTT,CASSFLEGRGSPLHF
.,TRBJ1-4,.,TRBV20-1,TGCAGTGCTAGAGGGAGGGGGGCTAATGAAAAACTGTTTTTT,CSARGRGANEKLFF
.,TRBJ1-5,.,TRBV7-8,TGTGCCAGCAGCTTCGGGTGGAACAATCAGCCCCAGCATTTT,CASSFGWNNQPQHF
.,TRBJ2-3,TRBD2,TRBV7-3,TGTGCCAGCAGCTTATCGGGGGGGCCGACAGATACGCAGTATTTT,CASSLSGGPTDTQYF
.,TRBJ1-1,.,TRBV12-3/TRBV12-4,TGTGCCAGCAGCCGAGACTTCGAAGCTTTCTTT,CASSRDFEAFF
.,TRBJ1-4,.,TRBV12-3/TRBV12-4,TGTGCCAGCAGTTTAGGCGCCAGTGCTAATGAAAAACTGTTTTTT,CASSLGASANEKLFF
.,TRBJ2-1,TRBD1,TRBV6-5,TGTGCCAGCAGCCTAGGGACAGGGGGCGCGGATCCCTACAATGAGCAGTTCTTC,CASSLGTGGADPYNEQFF
.,TRBJ1-1,.,TRBV20-1,TGCAGTGCATCAGAGGCAGGTTGGAACACTGAAGCTTTCTTT,CSASEAGWNTEAFF
.,TRBJ1-2,.,TRBV24-1,TGTGCCACCAGTGATACAGGGAACTATGGCTACACCTTT,CATSDTGNYGYTF
.,TRBJ2-7,.,TRBV11-3,TGTGCCAGCAGCTTCGGAGACAGCTCCTACGAGCAGTACTTC,CASSFGDSSYEQYF
.,TRBJ2-1,.,TRBV7-3,TGTGCCAGCAGCTTGGTCGGCAGGGACAATGAGCAGTTCTTC,CASSLVGRDNEQFF
.,TRBJ2-1,.,TRBV28,TGTGCCAGCAGTTTTTACGATGAGCAGTTCTTC,CASSFYDEQFF
.,TRBJ2-7,.,TRBV20-1,TGCAGTGCTAGTCCGACTGGGACCTACGAGCAGTACTTC,CSASPTGTYEQYF
.,TRBJ2-5,TRBD1,TRBV7-2,TGTGCCAGCAGAAGCTTCGTTGACAGGGGGCTGGAGACCCAGTACTTC,CASRSFVDRGLETQYF
few,TRBJ2-5,TRBD1,TRBV11-2,TGTGCCAGCAGCTTATATATGGCAGGGGGAGAGACCCAGTACTTC,CASSLYMAGGETQYF
once,TRBJ2-7,TRBD1,TRBV6-1,TGTGCCAGCAGAACGGGACAGCCAAACTCCTACGAGCAGTACTTC,CASRTGQPNSYEQYF
.,TRBJ2-1,TRBD2,TRBV15,TGTGCCACCAGCGGCTCCGGGGAGGGGCGAAGCTCCTACAATGAGCAGTTCTTC,CATSGSGEGRSSYNEQFF
.,TRBJ1-1,.,TRBV10-3,TGTGCCATCAGTGATAGGGGGAGGAACACTGAAGCTTTCTTT,CAISDRGRNTEAFF
.,TRBJ2-1,TRBD2,TRBV15,TGTGCCACCAGCAGGACTAGCGGGAGTTGGGGCAATGAGCAGTTCTTC,CATSRTSGSWGNEQFF
.,TRBJ2-3,.,TRBV7-2,TGTGCCAGCAGCATGGAGGGGGACTCGGGAGATACGCAGTATTTT,CASSMEGDSGDTQYF
.,TRBJ2-7,.,TRBV4-1,TGCGCCAGCAGCCAAGAGATTGGAGCGGAATACTACGAGCAGTACTTC,CASSQEIGAEYYEQYF
.,TRBJ2-7,TRBD2,TRBV7-9,TGTGCCAGCACCCCCCGGCTAGCGGGAGCAAACGAGCAGTACTTC,CASTPRLAGANEQYF
.,TRBJ1-2,.,TRBV25-1,TGTGTCAGTAGTCCGACGGGTCCGGGCTATGGCTACACCTTC,CVSSPTGPGYGYTF
.,TRBJ2-6,TRBD1,TRBV20-1,TGCAGTGCTAGCCATTTGACAGGGAGTGGGGCCAACGTCCTGACTTTC,CSASHLTGSGANVLTF
few,TRBJ1-5,.,TRBV2,TGTGCCAGCAGCTTAGACAGTAGCAATCAGCCCCAGCATTTT,CASSLDSSNQPQHF
many,TRBJ2-6,.,TRBV12-3/TRBV12-4,TGTGCCAGCAGGGCCGCTCTATCCAACGTCCTGACTTTC,CASRAALSNVLTF
once,TRBJ1-5,TRBD1,TRBV5-1,TGTGCCAGCAGTCCCCCGGGACAGGGGTCACAGCCCCAGCATTTT,CASSPPGQGSQPQHF
.,TRBJ2-2,.,TRBV12-3/TRBV12-4,TGTGCCAGCAGTAGTAGACAGTTCACCGGGGAGCTGTTTTTT,CASSSRQFTGELFF
few,TRBJ2-7,TRBD1,TRBV10-3,TGTGCCATCAGCGACAGGGGCAACGAGCAGTACTTC,CAISDRGNEQYF
.,TRBJ2-6,.,TRBV30,TGTGCCTGGAGTGGGGGGGACAAAACCTCTGGGGCCAACGTCCTGACTTTC,CAWSGGDKTSGANVLTF
.,TRBJ2-7,TRBD1,TRBV7-6,TGTGCCAGCAGCGTCGACAGGGGCCACGAGCAGTACTTC,CASSVDRGHEQYF